This T cell receptor beta chain was found in a study of T cell changes during pregnancy in multiple sclerosis. CDR3 size: 14 residues. V was pared by 5 bases and J by 6 bases, with 14 bases between. Germline-derived CDR1 and CDR2 are SSHAT and FNYEAQ (reference sequence). The table lists this clone with a count of one. TCRdb's table, derived via immunoSEQ multiplex PCR, lists solely in-frame clones and lacks some. The table records about 52,000 clones, 85% to 95% of them present only once. The sequence was collected from a female donor with multiple sclerosis, enrolled in a pregnancy study. This sample comprised CD4+ T cells from peripheral blood mononuclear cells, obtained in the third trimester of pregnancy. J is TRBJ2-1 and V is TRBV7-7, with D possibly matching TRBD2 (6 bases). This chain's CDR3 is CASSPDGGVNEQFF. CDR3 sequence (DNA): TGTGCCAGCAGCCCAGATGGCGGGGTCAATGAGCAGTTCTTC.